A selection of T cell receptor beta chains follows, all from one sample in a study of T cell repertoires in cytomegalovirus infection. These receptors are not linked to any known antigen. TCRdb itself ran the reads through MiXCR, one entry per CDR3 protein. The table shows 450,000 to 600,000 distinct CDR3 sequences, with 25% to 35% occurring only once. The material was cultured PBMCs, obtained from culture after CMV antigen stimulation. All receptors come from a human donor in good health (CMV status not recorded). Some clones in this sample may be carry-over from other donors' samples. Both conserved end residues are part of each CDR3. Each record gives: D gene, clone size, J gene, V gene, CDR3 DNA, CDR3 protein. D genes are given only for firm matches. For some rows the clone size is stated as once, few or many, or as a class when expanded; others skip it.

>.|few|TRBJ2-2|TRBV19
TGTGCCAGTAGTCCGGGATTTTCCTCGCCAACCACCGGGGAGCTGTTTTTT
CASSPGFSSPTTGELFF
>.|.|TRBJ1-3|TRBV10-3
TGTGCCATCGGAAGTTTTATCGCCGGAAACACCATATATTTT
CAIGSFIAGNTIYF
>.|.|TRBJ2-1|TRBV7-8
TGTGCCAGCAGCTTAGGACGAGCGGATGAGCAGGTCTTC
CASSLGRADEQVF
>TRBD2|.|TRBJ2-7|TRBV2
TGTGCCAGCAGTGTTAGCGGGAGCGAGCAGTACTTC
CASSVSGSEQYF
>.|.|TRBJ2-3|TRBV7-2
TGTGCCACCAAGGCTAGCATCACAGATACGCAGTATTTT
CATKASITDTQYF
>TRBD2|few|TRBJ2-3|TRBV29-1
TGCAGCGTGGAGACTAGCGGGAGGCCAACAGATACGCAGTATTTT
CSVETSGRPTDTQYF
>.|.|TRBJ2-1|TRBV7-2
TGTGCCAGCAGCTTAGGTCCGACTAGAAGGAATGAGCAGTTCTTC
CASSLGPTRRNEQFF
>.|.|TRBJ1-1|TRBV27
TGTGCCAGCAGTGTCTCCGGGACATGGAACACTGAAGCTTTCTTT
CASSVSGTWNTEAFF
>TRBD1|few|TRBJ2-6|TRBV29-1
TGCAGCGTCTGGGATCGGGACAGCACCTCTGGGGCCAACGTCCTGACTTTC
CSVWDRDSTSGANVLTF
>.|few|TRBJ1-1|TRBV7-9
TGTGCCAGCACCCCAGGCTCGGGCCACACTGAAGCTTTCTTT
CASTPGSGHTEAFF
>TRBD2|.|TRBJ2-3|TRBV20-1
TGCAGTGCTAGAAGGACTAGCGGATACACAGATACGCAGTATTTT
CSARRTSGYTDTQYF
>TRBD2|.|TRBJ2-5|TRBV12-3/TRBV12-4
TGTGCCAGCAGTCCACCCGGACTAGCGGGAGTGGAGACCCAGTACTTC
CASSPPGLAGVETQYF
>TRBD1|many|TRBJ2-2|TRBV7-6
TGTGCCAGCAGCTCGGGACAGGGGAACACCGGGGAGCTGTTTTTT
CASSSGQGNTGELFF
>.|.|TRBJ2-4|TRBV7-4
TGTGCCAGCAGTTCCTACCCCAAAAACATTCAGTACTTC
CASSSYPKNIQYF
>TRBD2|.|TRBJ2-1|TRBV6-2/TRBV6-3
TGTGCCAGCAGTCACCTAAGGACTAGCGGGAATGTCGATGAGCAGTTCTTC
CASSHLRTSGNVDEQFF
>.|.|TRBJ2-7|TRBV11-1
TGTGCCAGCAGCTTAGTTGGCGGGACCTACGAGCAGTACTTC
CASSLVGGTYEQYF
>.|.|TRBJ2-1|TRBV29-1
TGCAGCGTTGAAGTATTTGGCGCGGTAGACGGACTCGGTGAGCAGTTCTTC
CSVEVFGAVDGLGEQFF
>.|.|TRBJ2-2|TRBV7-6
TGTGCCAGCAGCCGAGCCAGCGGACAAACTCCAACCGGGGAGCTGTTTTTT
CASSRASGQTPTGELFF
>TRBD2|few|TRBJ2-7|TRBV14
TGTGCCAGCAGCCTTCGGACTAGCGCTTCCTACGAGCAGTACTTC
CASSLRTSASYEQYF
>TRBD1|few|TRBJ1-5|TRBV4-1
TGCGCCAGCAGCCAGGGGGACAGGGGGAATCAGCCCCAGCATTTT
CASSQGDRGNQPQHF
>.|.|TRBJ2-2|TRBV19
TGTGCCAGTAGTATAGGGCTCCAAACGAACACCGGGGAGCTGTTTTTT
CASSIGLQTNTGELFF
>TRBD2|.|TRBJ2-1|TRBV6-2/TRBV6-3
TGTGCCAGCAGTAAACGACTAGCGGGAGTACTCGTCCCCAATGAGCAGTTCTTC
CASSKRLAGVLVPNEQFF
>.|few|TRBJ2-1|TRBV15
TGTGCCACCAGCAGAGGACCCTCTAGCGCGGCGCAGTTCTTC
CATSRGPSSAAQFF
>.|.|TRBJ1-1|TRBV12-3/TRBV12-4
TGTGCCAGCAGAGAATACACGAACACTGAAGCTTTCTTT
CASREYTNTEAFF
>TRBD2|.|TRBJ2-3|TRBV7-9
TGTGCCAGCAGCGGACTAGCGGAGCTCACAGATACGCAGTATTTT
CASSGLAELTDTQYF
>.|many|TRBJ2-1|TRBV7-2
TGTGCCAGCAGCCCCCGGGTCCACAATGAGCAGTTCTTC
CASSPRVHNEQFF
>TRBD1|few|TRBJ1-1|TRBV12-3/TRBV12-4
TGTGCCAGCAGTCCCGACAGGGTGCGAGCTTTCTTT
CASSPDRVRAFF
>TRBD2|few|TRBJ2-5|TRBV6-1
TGTGCCAGCAGTTATGGGACTAGGCGGGGGACCCAGTACTTC
CASSYGTRRGTQYF
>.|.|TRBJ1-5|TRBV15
TGTGCCACCAGCAGAGATCGGGGGGGCTCTCAGCCCCAGCATTTT
CATSRDRGGSQPQHF
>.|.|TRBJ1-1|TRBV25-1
TGTGCCAGCAGGGGGAGGGCCCTGAACACTGAAGCTTTCTTT
CASRGRALNTEAFF
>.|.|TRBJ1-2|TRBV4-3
TGCGCCAGCAGCCCAGCCAGGTCTAACTATGGCTACACCTTC
CASSPARSNYGYTF
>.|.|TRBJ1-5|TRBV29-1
TGCAGCGTTGCGGGGTCAGCCAGCAATCAGCCCCAGCATTTT
CSVAGSASNQPQHF
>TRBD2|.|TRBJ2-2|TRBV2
TGTGCCAGCAGTCACCCCGGGAGGCCGAACACCGGGGAGCTGTTTTTT
CASSHPGRPNTGELFF
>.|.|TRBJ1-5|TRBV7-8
TGTGCCAGCAGCTTAGTGTCGGCCGGGCCCCAGCATTTT
CASSLVSAGPQHF
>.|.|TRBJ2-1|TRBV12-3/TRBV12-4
TGTGCCAGCAGCCCGACCAGGGCCTACAATGAGCAGTTCTTC
CASSPTRAYNEQFF
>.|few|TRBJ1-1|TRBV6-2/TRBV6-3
TGTGCCAGCAGCCTTGAGGCAGTCCGGGCGGTGGGCACTGAAGCTTTCTTT
CASSLEAVRAVGTEAFF
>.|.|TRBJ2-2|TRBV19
TGTGCCAGTAGGACACTTGAGAACACCGGGGAGCTGTTTTTT
CASRTLENTGELFF
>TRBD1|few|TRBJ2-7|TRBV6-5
TGTGCCAGCAGACGAGGAGGACAGGGGGCTTACGAGCAGTACTTC
CASRRGGQGAYEQYF
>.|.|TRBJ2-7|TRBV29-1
TGCAGCGTTCGGTTACCCGGACATACCTTATGGTACTTC
CSVRLPGHTLWYF
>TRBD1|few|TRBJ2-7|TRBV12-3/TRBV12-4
TGTGCCAGCATGCACCCGGGACAGGGGAACTACGAGCAGTACTTC
CASMHPGQGNYEQYF
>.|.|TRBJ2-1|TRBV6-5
TGTGCCAGCAGTTACTCGACCCCAGTCAATGAGCAGTTCTTC
CASSYSTPVNEQFF
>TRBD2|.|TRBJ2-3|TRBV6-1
TGTGCCAGCACCCCAACGGGACTAGGAAAGTATTTT
CASTPTGLGKYF
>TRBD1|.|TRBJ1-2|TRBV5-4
TGTGCCAGCAGCGTGGACAGGGGGCAGGGCTATGGCTACACCTTC
CASSVDRGQGYGYTF
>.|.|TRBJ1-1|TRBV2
TGTGCCAGCAGTGATACGGCTATTGAAGCTTTCTTT
CASSDTAIEAFF
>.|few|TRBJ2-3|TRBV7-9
TGTGCCAGCAGCGTCGGGACTGCAGCAGATACGCAGTATTTT
CASSVGTAADTQYF
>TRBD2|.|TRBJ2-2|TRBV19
TGTGCCAGTAGGGGAGGGTCCTTCACCGGGGAGCTGTTTTTT
CASRGGSFTGELFF
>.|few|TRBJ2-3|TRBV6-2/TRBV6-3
TGTGGCAGCGGACACACAGATACGCAGTATTTT
CGSGHTDTQYF
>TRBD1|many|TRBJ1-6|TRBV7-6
TGTGCCAGCAGCCCAGGGGGCTTTAATTCACCCCTCCACTTT
CASSPGGFNSPLHF
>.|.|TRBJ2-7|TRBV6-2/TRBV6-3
TGTGCCAGCAGTTACTCGTACCGGAACCCCTACGAGCAGTACTTC
CASSYSYRNPYEQYF
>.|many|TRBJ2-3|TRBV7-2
TGTGCCAGCAGCTTACTGCGGCCCGATACGCAGTATTTT
CASSLLRPDTQYF
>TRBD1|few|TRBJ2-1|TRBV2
TGTGCCAGCAGTGTAGACAGGGCCAGATACAATGAGCAGTTCTTC
CASSVDRARYNEQFF
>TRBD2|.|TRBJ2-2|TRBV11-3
TGTGCCAGCAGCTATTCCGGGACTAGCGGGAGAGGAACCGGGGAGCTGTTTTTT
CASSYSGTSGRGTGELFF
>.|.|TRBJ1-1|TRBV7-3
TGTGCCAGCAGCTTAACAGGGCAAACTGAAGCTTTCTTT
CASSLTGQTEAFF
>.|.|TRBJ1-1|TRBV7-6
TGTGCCAGCAGCTTAGCCTCCCGAGGCACTGAAGCTTTCTTT
CASSLASRGTEAFF